This TCR beta chain derives from a study of T cell clones after liver transplantation. Across the study: Without induction therapy, subjects received standard immunosuppression until 12-24 months post-transplant. Timepoints were pre-transplant, pre-withdrawal, and after withdrawal was completed or failed. Study-level points and caveats: Low donor cell numbers restricted donor-reactive repertoire measurement in two subjects. Post-transplant time points were not standardized, so conclusions are preliminary.

Between the trimmed V and J ends, which lost 3 bases and 5 bases, there was a span of 13 bases. Per the germline V gene, CDR1 is MDHEN and CDR2 is SYDVKM. There are 14 residues in the CDR3. As for this clone: Its antigen is not known.

Clones were sequenced by immunoSEQ multiplex PCR, and TCRdb holds only the in-frame ones, with some missing. Of tens of thousands of clones listed, about 80% are singletons. The V call is TRBV28, the J call TRBJ1-2; D gene ambiguous. The source of this sequence is a human patient who received a liver transplant. The graft donor may be the source of some T cells. The starting material was CD4+ T cells from blood, obtained 12 months after liver transplant. In nucleotides, the CDR3 is TGTGCCAGCAGTTTTTCCGGGGTTAGGTATGGCTACACCTTC. It codes for CASSFSGVRYGYTF.